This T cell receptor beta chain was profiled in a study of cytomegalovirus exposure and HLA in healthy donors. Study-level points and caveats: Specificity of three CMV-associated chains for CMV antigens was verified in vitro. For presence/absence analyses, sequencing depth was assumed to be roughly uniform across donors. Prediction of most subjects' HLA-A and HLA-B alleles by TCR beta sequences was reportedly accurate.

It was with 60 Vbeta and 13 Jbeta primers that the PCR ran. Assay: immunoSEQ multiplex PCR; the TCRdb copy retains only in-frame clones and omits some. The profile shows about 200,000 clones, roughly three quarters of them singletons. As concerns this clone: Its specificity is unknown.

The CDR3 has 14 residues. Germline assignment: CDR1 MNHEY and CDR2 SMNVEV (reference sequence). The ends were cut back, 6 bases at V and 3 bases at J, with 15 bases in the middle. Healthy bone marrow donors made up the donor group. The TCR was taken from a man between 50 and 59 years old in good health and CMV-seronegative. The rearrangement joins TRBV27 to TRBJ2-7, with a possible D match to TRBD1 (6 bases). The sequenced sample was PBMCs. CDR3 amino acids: CASSLNPGVYEQYF. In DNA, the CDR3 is TGTGCCAGCAGCCTCAATCCAGGGGTCTACGAGCAGTACTTC.